The clone carrying this T cell receptor beta chain was counted only a few times. This entry comes from a study of T-cell memory formation after mild COVID-19. TCRdb processed the 5' RACE reads anew with MiXCR; each CDR3 protein has one entry. The table has under 200,000 distinct CDR3 sequences, 31% seen once. Trimming took 8 bases from V and 5 from J; bases not matched to a gene: 7. CDR1 and CDR2 from the germline V gene are SGHRS and YFSETQ. The CDR3 loop spans 14 amino acids. Sequenced: PBMCs or a T cell subset sorted from them (not recorded which). The sequence was obtained from an adult woman who had mild COVID-19 (a few samples of this study predate the infection). Cell type and time point are not known. The chain links TRBV5-1 to TRBJ2-3; 11 bases align to TRBD2. As DNA, the CDR3 is TGCGCCAGTACTAGCGGGAGTCCCGGAGATACGCAGTATTTT. Translation gives CASTSGSPGDTQYF.